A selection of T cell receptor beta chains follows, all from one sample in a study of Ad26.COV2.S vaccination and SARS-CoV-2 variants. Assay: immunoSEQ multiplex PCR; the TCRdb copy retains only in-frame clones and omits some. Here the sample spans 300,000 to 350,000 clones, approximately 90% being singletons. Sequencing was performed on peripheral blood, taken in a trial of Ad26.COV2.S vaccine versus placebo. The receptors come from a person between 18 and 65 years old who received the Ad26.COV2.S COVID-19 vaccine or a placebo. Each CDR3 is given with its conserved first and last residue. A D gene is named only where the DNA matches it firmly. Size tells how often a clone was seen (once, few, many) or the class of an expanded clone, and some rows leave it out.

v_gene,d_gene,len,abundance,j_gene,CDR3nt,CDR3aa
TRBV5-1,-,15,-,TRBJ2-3,TGCGCCAGCAGCTTGGAGGGTGGCGTTTTAGATACGCAGTATTTT,CASSLEGGVLDTQYF
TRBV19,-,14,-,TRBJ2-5,TGTGCCAGCACGGACAGGGCGGGGGATGAGACCCAGTACTTC,CASTDRAGDETQYF
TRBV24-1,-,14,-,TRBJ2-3,TGTGCCACCAGTGATTTGTTCTCAGGTGGCACGCAGTATTTT,CATSDLFSGGTQYF
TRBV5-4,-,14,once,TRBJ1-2,TGCGCCTTCGGGGATAGCGAGATCCCCTATGGCTACACCTTC,CAFGDSEIPYGYTF
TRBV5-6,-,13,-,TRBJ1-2,TGTGCCAGCAGCTTGGCTTCCGGGAGAGGCTACACCTTC,CASSLASGRGYTF
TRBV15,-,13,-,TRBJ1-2,TGTGCCACCAGCTACAACGGTAACTATGGCTACACCTTC,CATSYNGNYGYTF
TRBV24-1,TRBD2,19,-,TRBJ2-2,TGTGCCACCAGTGATTTAGGTCTAGCGGGAGGCGCGAACACCGGGGAGCTGTTTTTT,CATSDLGLAGGANTGELFF
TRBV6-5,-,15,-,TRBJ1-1,TGTGCCAGCACGCTGTCGGGATTCCAGAACACTGAAGCTTTCTTT,CASTLSGFQNTEAFF
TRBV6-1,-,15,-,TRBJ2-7,TGTGCCAGCAGTGAAGTTGGCAGGGGCACCTACGAGCAGTACTTC,CASSEVGRGTYEQYF
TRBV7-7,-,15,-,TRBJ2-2,TGTGCCAGCAGCCCTCGGACAGCGAGCACCGGGGAGCTGTTTTTT,CASSPRTASTGELFF
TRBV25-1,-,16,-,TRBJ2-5,TGTGCCAGCAGTGAATACTCACTAGAAGGGCAAGAGACCCAGTACTTC,CASSEYSLEGQETQYF
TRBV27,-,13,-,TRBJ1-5,TGTGCCAGCAGCCGCTCATACAATCAGCCCCAGCATTTT,CASSRSYNQPQHF
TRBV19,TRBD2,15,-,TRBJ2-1,TGTGCCAGTAGTAAACCTAGCGGGGGGTTTATTGAGCAGTTCTTC,CASSKPSGGFIEQFF
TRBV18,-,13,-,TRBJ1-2,TGTGCCAGCTCACCTGGACGGAACTATGGCTACACCTTC,CASSPGRNYGYTF
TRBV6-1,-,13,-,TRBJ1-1,TGTGCCAGCAGCGGGGGGCGGAACACTGAAGCTTTCTTT,CASSGGRNTEAFF
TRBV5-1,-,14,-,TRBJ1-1,TGCGCCAGCAGTCGGGACGGCCAGAACACTGAAGCTTTCTTT,CASSRDGQNTEAFF
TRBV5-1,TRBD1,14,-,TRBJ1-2,TGCGCCAGCAGCTTGGATGGCGACAGGGGCCAGGAAGGGTTC,CASSLDGDRGQEGF
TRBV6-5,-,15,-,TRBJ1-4,TGTGCCAGCAGTCCCTGGACAGCAACTAATGAAAAACTGTTTTTT,CASSPWTATNEKLFF
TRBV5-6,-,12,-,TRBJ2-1,TGTGCCAGCAGCTTTCAGGGTTATGAGCAGTTCTTC,CASSFQGYEQFF
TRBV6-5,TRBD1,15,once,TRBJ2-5,TGTGCCAGCAGTCGCCGCCGGGACAGCCAAGAGACCCAGTACTTC,CASSRRRDSQETQYF
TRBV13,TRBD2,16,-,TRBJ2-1,TGTGCCAGCAGCTTATGGGCGGGAGGGAACCACAATGAGCAGTTCTTC,CASSLWAGGNHNEQFF
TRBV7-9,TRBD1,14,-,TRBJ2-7,TGTGCCAGCAGCTTAGGGGACAGGGGTTACGAGCAGTACTTC,CASSLGDRGYEQYF
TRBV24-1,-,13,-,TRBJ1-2,TGTGCCACCAGTGATTCGTGGGAGGATGGCTACACCTTC,CATSDSWEDGYTF
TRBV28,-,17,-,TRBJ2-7,TGTGCCAGCAGTTTACATGTCTTTGGGACGGCCGCGAATGAGCAGTACTTC,CASSLHVFGTAANEQYF
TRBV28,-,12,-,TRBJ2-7,TGTGCCAGCAGTTTGGGCAGCTACGAGCAGTACTTC,CASSLGSYEQYF
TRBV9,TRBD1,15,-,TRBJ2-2,TGTGCCAGCAGCGTAGGGGACAGGGCCACCGGGGAGCTGTTTTTT,CASSVGDRATGELFF
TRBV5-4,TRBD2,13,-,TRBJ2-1,TGTGCCAGCAGACCACCTAGCGGGAATGAGCAGTTCTTC,CASRPPSGNEQFF
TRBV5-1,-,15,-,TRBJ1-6,TGCGCCAGCAGCCAAGATAACACCCCGGATTCACCCCTCCACTTT,CASSQDNTPDSPLHF
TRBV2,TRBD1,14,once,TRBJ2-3,TGTGCCAGCAGACGGGACAGCTACACAGATACGCAGTATTTT,CASRRDSYTDTQYF
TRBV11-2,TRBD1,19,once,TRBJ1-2,TGTGCCAGCAGCGGGTCTAGGTGGACAGGGTACGAGGTGGACTATGGCTACACCTTC,CASSGSRWTGYEVDYGYTF
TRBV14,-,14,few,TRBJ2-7,TGTGCCAGCAGCCGGGGTACAGGGACGGGCGAGCAGTACTTC,CASSRGTGTGEQYF
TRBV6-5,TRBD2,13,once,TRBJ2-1,TGTGCCATAACTAGCGGGAGGGTCGATGAGCAGTTCTTC,CAITSGRVDEQFF
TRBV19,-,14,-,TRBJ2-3,TGTGCCAGTAGTATTACGGGGAGCACAGATACGCAGTATTTT,CASSITGSTDTQYF
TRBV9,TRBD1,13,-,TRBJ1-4,TGTGCCAGCAGCGCGACAGGGGGTGAAAAACTGTTTTTT,CASSATGGEKLFF
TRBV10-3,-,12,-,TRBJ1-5,TGTGCCATCAGTGAGGGGTTCCAGCCCCAGCATTTT,CAISEGFQPQHF
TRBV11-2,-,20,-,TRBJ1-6,TGTGCCAGCAGCTTAGATCATACAGGGTTGGGGAGCTCCTATAATTCACCCCTCCACTTT,CASSLDHTGLGSSYNSPLHF
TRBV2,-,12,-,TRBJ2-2,TGTGCCAGCGCCAGCGACACCGGGGAGCTGTTTTTT,CASASDTGELFF
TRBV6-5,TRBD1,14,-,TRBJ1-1,TGTGCCAGCAGTTACGCGCTCGGACAGGGAAAAGCTTTCTTT,CASSYALGQGKAFF
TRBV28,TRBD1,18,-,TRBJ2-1,TGTGCCAGCTCGGCCGGGACAGCAGACACCTTCTCCTACAATGAGCAGTTCTTC,CASSAGTADTFSYNEQFF
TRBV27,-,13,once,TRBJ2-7,TGTGCCAGCAGTTTGGGGGGTTCTTACGAGCAGTACTTC,CASSLGGSYEQYF
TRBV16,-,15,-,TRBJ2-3,TGTGCCAGCAGCCAGGGGGACCCTAGCACAGATACGCAGTATTTT,CASSQGDPSTDTQYF
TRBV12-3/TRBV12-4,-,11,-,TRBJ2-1,TGTGCCAGCAGTTCCTTGACCGTCCAGTTCTTC,CASSSLTVQFF
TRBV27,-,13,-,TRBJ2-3,TGTGCCAGCAGTTTACGGGTAGCAGATACGCAGTATTTT,CASSLRVADTQYF
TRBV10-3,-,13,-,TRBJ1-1,TGTGCCATCAGTGAACACCCGAACACTGAAGCTTTCTTT,CAISEHPNTEAFF
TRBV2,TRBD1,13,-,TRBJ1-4,TGTGCCAGCAGGGACAGGCGAAATGAAAAACTGTTTTTT,CASRDRRNEKLFF
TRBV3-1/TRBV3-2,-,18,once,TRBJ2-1,TGTGCCAGCAGCCACAGAGGGGGGGGCCGAAGCTCCTACAATGAGCAGTTCTTC,CASSHRGGGRSSYNEQFF
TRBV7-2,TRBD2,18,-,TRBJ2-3,TGTGCCAGCAGCCCCCGGACTAGCGGGAGGGGAGATGCCAATACGCAGTATTTT,CASSPRTSGRGDANTQYF